The sequence of this TCR beta chain was determined in a study of blood T cells in healthy people across ages. Study as a whole: Template-switching capture recovered about one barcoded beta molecule per two T cells.

The trim removed 5 bases at V and 6 bases at J, leaving 4 bases unmatched. CDR1 and CDR2 (germline): SGHDN, FVKESK. The CDR3 loop spans 14 amino acids. It was with a sample-barcoded 5' primer and a J-beta primer mix that a second PCR of roughly 7 to 12 cycles was run. TCRdb reprocessed the 5' RACE reads via MiXCR and lists one record per CDR3 protein. This table has approximately 780,000 distinct CDR3 sequences, 25% to 30% appearing once. These data are also associated with another study on T cells of mothers and their children.

The sequenced material came from blood. The rearrangement links TRBV14 to TRBJ2-3; 11 nucleotides match TRBD2. This TCR was sampled from a boy younger than 18 in good health. The CDR3 here is CASSTSGGPDTQYF. In DNA, the CDR3 is TGTGCCAGCAGCACTAGCGGGGGACCCGATACGCAGTATTTT.